This T cell receptor beta chain was found in a study of blood T cell repertoires in COVID-19. Study details: Samples came from the United States, Italy and Spain, spanning acute and convalescent COVID-19. T cells, B-cell-depleted T cells, or PBMCs supplied cDNA or gDNA.

This CDR3 comprises 14 residues. Trimming cost V 6 bases and J 3 bases, with 14 bases left between them. The germline CDR1 and CDR2 sequences are MNHEY and SMNVEV (reference sequence). In the original workflow: Using reference gene primer amplification, nucleated cell counts were estimated. Sequencing used immunoSEQ multiplex PCR; TCRdb keeps in-frame clones, though not all of them. Clone size and the V and J calls come from that table; the DNA yielded D and trimming. The sample has fewer than 200,000 clones, roughly four fifths seen once. This TCR was sampled from an elderly woman with acute or convalescent COVID-19. V and J are TRBV27 and TRBJ1-2, with D possibly being TRBD1 (6 bases). Input material: peripheral blood. CDR3 residues: CASSPPDSYYGYTF. The CDR3 DNA reads as TGTGCCAGCAGCCCCCCGGACAGTTACTATGGCTACACCTTC.